This T cell receptor (beta chain) stems from a study of T cell repertoires in cytomegalovirus infection. Study as a whole: Matching HLA type and CMV infection were both indicated by public TCR beta signatures.

Study-wide results and limits: Using cumulative public TCR beta family frequency, the authors identified those who carried CMV together with the relevant HLA.

TCRdb analysed the reads with MiXCR anew, one entry per CDR3 protein. The repertoire consists of hundreds of thousands of distinct CDR3 sequences, with approximately 32% occurring once and the leading ten covering 10% to 15%. There are 16 residues in the CDR3. Trimming at V came to 6 bases and at J to 1 base, leaving 11 bases not matched to a gene. Germline V gene sequence: CDR1 SEHNR, CDR2 FQNEAQ (reference sequence). As concerns this clonotype: The antigen is unknown.

The sequencing used cultured CD8+ T cells from PBMCs, collected from culture after CMV antigen stimulation. The receptor comes from a human donor in good health (CMV status not recorded). Some clones in this sample may be carry-over from other donors' samples. This rearrangement joins TRBV7-9 to TRBJ1-1, with 7 bases that match TRBD1. The CDR3 is CASSPTADRANTEAFF. In DNA form, the CDR3 reads TGTGCCAGCAGTCCCACGGCAGACAGGGCGAACACTGAAGCTTTCTTT.